The 25 T cell receptor beta chains below come from one sample, sequenced in a study of CD8 T cells in ankylosing spondylitis. Which antigens these TCRs recognize remains unknown. A single record per CDR3 protein comes from TCRdb applying MiXCR to the 5' RACE reads. Counted here are about 450,000 distinct CDR3 sequences, more than 25% occurring once; the ten biggest clones make up about 1%. The study, taken as a whole, reports: For ankylosing spondylitis blood, a TCR beta motif of eight or nine highly homologous variants appeared characteristic.

The source material was blood, either unsorted or a sorted T cell fraction (not recorded which). The receptor set was obtained from a male donor with ankylosing spondylitis.

This clonotype was counted a few times. The chain uses TRBV4-1 and TRBJ2-1; D unresolved. Trimming took 0 bases from V and 6 from J, leaving 9 bases between them. CDR3 length: 14 residues. Germline V CDR1 and CDR2: MGHRA, YSYEKL. CDR3 DNA sequence: TGCGCCAGCAGCCAAGAATGGGAACCCAATGAGCAGTTCTTC. Amino acids: CASSQEWEPNEQFF.

The chain couples TRBV5-1 to TRBJ2-1, with D hard to call. Germline V gives CDR1 SGHRS, CDR2 YFSETQ. V was clipped by 3 bases and J by 4 bases, with 5 bases between them. The CDR3 runs 12 residues. CDR3: CASSWDYNEQFF. CDR3 nucleotides: TGCGCCAGCAGCTGGGATTACAATGAGCAGTTCTTC.

This clonotype was picked up a small number of times. The chain combines TRBV12-3 or TRBV12-4 with TRBJ1-2; possibly TRBD1 for D (5 bases). The CDR3 totals 15 residues. The V and J ends lost 5 bases and 3 bases respectively, with 16 bases between them. CDR3: CASSGIAEGHYGYTF. The CDR3 DNA sequence: TGTGCCAGCAGTGGGATCGCGGAGGGACACTATGGCTACACCTTC.

This clonotype was detected only a few times. The chain joins TRBV5-1 to TRBJ2-7, with a weak D call TRBD1 (5 bases). The CDR3 covers 14 residues. CDR1 is SGHRS, CDR2 YFSETQ, per germline. V was trimmed by 3 bases and J by 5 bases, leaving 15 bases between them. The CDR3: CASSSDPGFNEQYV. The CDR3 nucleotides are TGCGCCAGCAGCTCGGATCCAGGGTTCAACGAGCAGTACGTC.

This clonotype was observed a handful of times. The chain carries TRBV29-1 and TRBJ2-1; D is possibly TRBD2 (5 bases). The V gene lost 1 base and the J gene lost 6 bases, with 7 bases spanning the gap. The length of the CDR3 is 12 residues. CDR1 SQVTM and CDR2 ANQGSEA come from the germline V gene. The CDR3 nucleotides are TGCAGCGTTGAAGCGGACTTCAATGAGCAGTTCTTC. Its protein is CSVEADFNEQFF.

This clonotype showed up just a few times. The rearrangement joins TRBV5-6 to TRBJ1-5; tentatively, D is TRBD1 (6 bases). V lost 1 base and J lost 5, with 19 bases in between. Germline loops: CDR1 SGHDT, CDR2 YYEEEE. CDR3 length: 17 amino acids. CDR3 bases: TGTGCCAGCAGCTTGAACCTGGATGGACAGAACCATCAGCCCCAGCATTTT. Its translation is CASSLNLDGQNHQPQHF.

This clonotype was seen a few times. CDR3 protein: CASSSAERSYNEQFF. CDR3 DNA: TGTGCCAGCAGCTCGGCGGAGCGCTCCTACAATGAGCAGTTCTTC. The chain combines TRBV5-6 with TRBJ2-1; D is undetermined. Germline CDR1 is SGHDT and CDR2 is YYEEEE. This CDR3 is 15 amino acids long. V was cut by 3 bases and J by 0 bases, with 10 bases left in between.

The table lists this clonotype with a few counts. The chain is built from TRBV11-1 and TRBJ2-3, with 14 bases identical to TRBD2. V lost 6 bases to trimming and J lost 0 bases; unmatched junction nucleotides: 11. CDR3 length equals 19 residues. Per germline, CDR1 SGHAT and CDR2 FQDESV (reference sequence). The CDR3 sequence is CASSSGLAGGSGSTDTQYF. For the CDR3, the DNA is TGTGCCAGCAGTTCCGGACTAGCGGGAGGCTCCGGGAGCACAGATACGCAGTATTTT.

This clonotype was seen a single time. The chain couples TRBV3-1 to TRBJ1-5, with D unclear. V was clipped by 1 base and J by 7 bases, with 11 bases between them. The length of the CDR3 is 14 residues. The V gene's germline CDR1 is LGHDT and CDR2 YNNKEL (reference sequence). This chain's CDR3 is CASSQGRVVQPQHF. CDR3 in DNA: TGTGCCAGCAGCCAAGGGAGGGTCGTCCAGCCCCAGCATTTT.

The V gene is TRBV11-2, the J gene TRBJ2-1; D is possibly TRBD2 (6 bases). The CDR3 runs to 15 residues. The V end lost 5 bases, the J end lost 0 bases, and 11 bases lay between the germline ends. Germline V gene data show CDR1 as SGHAT and CDR2 as FQNNGV. The CDR3 reads CASSPSSASYNEQFF. The DNA for the CDR3 is TGTGCCAGCAGCCCTTCTAGCGCCTCCTACAATGAGCAGTTCTTC.

The chain links TRBV5-1 to TRBJ1-2; TRBD1 matches 7 bases. Germline trimming cut 0 bases from V and 7 bases from J; bases unmatched to any gene: 15. Germline V CDR1 and CDR2: SGHRS, YFSETQ. The CDR3 has 17 residues. The CDR3 DNA reads TGCGCCAGCAGCTTGGAACTTGGGACAGCCATGGGGGGTGGCTACACCTTC. Translated: CASSLELGTAMGGGYTF.

This clonotype was observed at least ten times. This chain uses TRBV11-3 with TRBJ2-3; D may be TRBD1 (5 bases). V shed 3 bases and J shed 2 bases, with 9 bases lying between them. The CDR3 covers 14 residues. Germline CDR1 reads SGHNT; CDR2 reads YENEEA. The CDR3 here is CASSFTGVTDTQYF. CDR3 coding DNA: TGTGCCAGCAGCTTCACAGGAGTCACAGATACGCAGTATTTT. The entire variable domain, with the rest obtained from reference TRBV11-3 and TRBJ2-3, is as follows: EAGVVQSPRYKIIEKKQPVAFWCNPISGHNTLYWYLQNLGQGPELLIRYENEEAVDDSQLPKDRFSAERLKGVDSTLKIQPAELGDSAVYLCASSFTGVTDTQYFGPGTRLTVL.

Only a few counts were recorded for this clonotype. V gene TRBV7-9 combines with J gene TRBJ2-2; tentatively, D is TRBD1 (6 bases). Per the germline V gene, CDR1 is SEHNR and CDR2 is FQNEAQ (reference sequence). This CDR3 has 14 residues. Trimming removed 4 bases at V and 3 bases at J, with 9 bases between. CDR3 in amino acids: CASSSGQYTGELFF. The CDR3 nucleotides are TGTGCCAGCAGCTCTGGACAGTACACCGGGGAGCTGTTTTTT.

The V and J genes are TRBV19 and TRBJ1-5; D gene unclear. The CDR3 consists of 15 residues. The germline gives CDR1 LNHDA, CDR2 SQIVND (reference sequence). V lost 4 bases and J lost 0, with 10 bases in between. For the CDR3, the DNA is TGTGCCAGTAGTACGACGGGGAATAGCAATCAGCCCCAGCATTTT. Translated: CASSTTGNSNQPQHF.

The gene calls are TRBV12-3 or TRBV12-4 and TRBJ2-2, with TRBD2 matching over 7 bases. This CDR3 contains 15 residues. Trimming at V came to 6 bases and at J to 2 bases, leaving 6 bases not matched to a gene. CDR3: CASRGGEFNTGELFF. The CDR3 DNA reads TGTGCCAGCAGGGGAGGGGAATTCAACACCGGGGAGCTGTTTTTT.

DNA of the CDR3: TGTGCCACCAGTGAGGGACACAGGGGCAAGCAGTTCTTC. The encoded protein is CATSEGHRGKQFF. The V gene is TRBV24-1, the J gene TRBJ2-1; 7 bases align to TRBD1. The ends lost 4 bases at V and 11 bases at J; junction bases unmatched: 7. The germline V gene encodes CDR1 KGHDR and CDR2 SFDVKD. The CDR3 totals 13 residues.

This clonotype was counted ten times or more. The J gene is TRBJ2-7, the V gene TRBV5-1, with D perhaps TRBD1 (6 bases). Trimming left V 0 bases short and J 1 base short, with 11 bases between. The germline gives CDR1 SGHRS, CDR2 YFSETQ. This CDR3 is built from 15 residues. CDR3 residues: CASSLDGTPSYEQYF. CDR3 sequence (DNA): TGCGCCAGCAGCTTGGACGGGACACCTTCCTACGAGCAGTACTTC.

This clonotype came up a few times. The V and J genes are TRBV5-1 and TRBJ1-1; D unresolved. Germline assignment: CDR1 SGHRS and CDR2 YFSETQ. The CDR3 spans 13 residues. Trimming took 0 bases from V and 4 from J, leaving 7 bases between them. CDR3 in amino acids: CASSLDGSTEAFF. The CDR3 nucleotides are TGCGCCAGCAGCTTGGATGGCAGCACTGAAGCTTTCTTT.

The chain carries TRBV20-1 and TRBJ2-7; D possibly corresponds to TRBD1 (6 bases). The V gene lost 7 bases and the J gene lost 2 bases, with 12 bases spanning the gap. The germline gives CDR1 DFQATT, CDR2 SNEGSKA (reference sequence). The CDR3 sequence is 12 residues long. For the CDR3, the DNA is TGCAGTGTCAGGGGACCCACCTACGAGCAGTACGTC. Translation: CSVRGPTYEQYV.

Only one count was recorded for this clonotype. The chain uses TRBV3-1 and TRBJ2-1; 14 bases match TRBD2. Trimming at V came to 1 base and at J to 9 bases, leaving 11 bases not matched to a gene. In germline, CDR1 is LGHDT, CDR2 YNNKEL (reference sequence). The CDR3 length is 18 residues. Written as DNA, the CDR3 is TGTGCCAGCAGCCAAGGTGGGACTAGCGGGAGTATCGATGGTGAGCAGTTCTTC. It specifies CASSQGGTSGSIDGEQFF.

The rearrangement joins TRBV18 to TRBJ2-3; D remains ambiguous. Germline V gene lookup returns CDR1 KGHSH and CDR2 LQKENI. There are 15 residues in the CDR3. The germline V and J ends were trimmed by 4 bases and 2 bases, with 13 bases remaining between them. CDR3 in amino acids: CASSLFHQSTDTQYF. In DNA form, the CDR3 reads TGTGCCAGCTCACTTTTCCATCAGTCCACAGATACGCAGTATTTT. Looking up the rest from reference TRBV18 and TRBJ2-3 gives the full variable domain: NAGVMQNPRHLVRRRGQEARLRCSPMKGHSHVYWYRQLPEEGLKFMVYLQKENIIDESGMPKERFSAEFPKEGPSILRIQQVVRGDSAAYFCASSLFHQSTDTQYFGPGTRLTVL.

This clonotype was seen many times. The chain uses TRBV12-3 or TRBV12-4 and TRBJ2-5; TRBD2 matches at 12 bases. The junction had 5 bases not matched to a gene; V was cut back by 5 bases and J by 4 bases. The CDR3 has 15 amino acids. This CDR3 is CASSLTSGRGETQYF. CDR3 DNA: TGTGCCAGCAGTCTGACTAGCGGGAGAGGAGAGACCCAGTACTTC.

The rearrangement links TRBV5-5 to TRBJ1-2, with 7 bases aligning to TRBD1. Losses at the gene ends were 4 bases for V and 2 bases for J; bases not matched to a gene: 5. CDR3 length equals 14 residues. Germline CDR1 and CDR2: SGHKS and YYEKEE (reference sequence). This chain's CDR3 is CASSQDRQNYGYTF. CDR3 DNA sequence: TGTGCCAGCAGCCAGGACAGGCAAAACTATGGCTACACCTTC.

The V and J genes are TRBV24-1 and TRBJ1-1; no clear D. The CDR3 consists of 13 residues. CDR1 is KGHDR and CDR2 is SFDVKD in the germline V gene. V was cut by 8 bases and J by 10 bases, with 19 bases left in between. The CDR3 here is CATKTGSGSRAFF. CDR3 coding DNA: TGTGCCACCAAAACCGGGAGTGGAAGTCGAGCTTTCTTT.

CDR3 region: CSVGDRPPSEQYF. CDR3 coding DNA: TGCAGCGTGGGTGACAGGCCTCCTTCCGAGCAGTACTTC. V gene TRBV29-1 combines with J gene TRBJ2-7; TRBD1 is a possible D gene (6 bases). CDR1 is SQVTM, CDR2 ANQGSEA, per germline. Trimming left V 6 bases short and J 6 bases short, with 18 bases between. The CDR3 consists of 13 residues.